This TCR beta chain was sequenced during a study of cytomegalovirus exposure and HLA in healthy donors. The study's findings and limits: A few V segments could not be told apart, such as TRBV6-2 and TRBV6-3, and were left out.

V dropped 4 bases and J dropped 0 bases, with 15 bases sitting between them. Germline V gives CDR1 ENHRY, CDR2 SYGVKD. This CDR3 spans 16 amino acids. This clone was detected once. Its antigen remains unknown. The study ran its PCR with 60 Vbeta and 13 Jbeta primers. The protocol was immunoSEQ multiplex PCR, while the TCRdb copy is restricted to in-frame clones and leaves out a portion. The repertoire holds about 100,000 clones, roughly 80% seen once, with roughly 14% in the top ten. The chain has TRBV10-3 and TRBJ1-1, with unresolved D. The sample comprised PBMCs. This TCR was recovered from a male donor in good health and CMV-seropositive. CDR3 nucleotide sequence: TGTGCCATCAGTGCAACCCTGACGGGAGTGAACACTGAAGCTTTCTTT. Its translation is CAISATLTGVNTEAFF.